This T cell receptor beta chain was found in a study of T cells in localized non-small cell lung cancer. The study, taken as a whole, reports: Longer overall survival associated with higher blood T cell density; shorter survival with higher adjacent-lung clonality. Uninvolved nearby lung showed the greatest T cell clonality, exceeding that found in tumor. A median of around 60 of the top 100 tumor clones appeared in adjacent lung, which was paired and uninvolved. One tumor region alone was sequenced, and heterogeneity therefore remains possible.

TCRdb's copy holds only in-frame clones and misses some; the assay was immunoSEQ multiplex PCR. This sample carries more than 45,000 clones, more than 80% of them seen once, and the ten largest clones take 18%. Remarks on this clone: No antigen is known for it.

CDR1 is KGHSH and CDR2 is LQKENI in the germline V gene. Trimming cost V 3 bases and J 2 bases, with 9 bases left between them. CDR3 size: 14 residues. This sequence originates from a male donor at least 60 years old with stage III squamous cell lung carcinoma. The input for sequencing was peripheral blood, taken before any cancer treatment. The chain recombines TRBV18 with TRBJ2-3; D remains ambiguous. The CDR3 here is CASSPLDITDTQYF. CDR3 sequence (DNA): TGTGCCAGCTCACCCCTAGATATCACAGATACGCAGTATTTT. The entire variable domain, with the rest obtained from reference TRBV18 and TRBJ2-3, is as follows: NAGVMQNPRHLVRRRGQEARLRCSPMKGHSHVYWYRQLPEEGLKFMVYLQKENIIDESGMPKERFSAEFPKEGPSILRIQQVVRGDSAAYFCASSPLDITDTQYFGPGTRLTVL.